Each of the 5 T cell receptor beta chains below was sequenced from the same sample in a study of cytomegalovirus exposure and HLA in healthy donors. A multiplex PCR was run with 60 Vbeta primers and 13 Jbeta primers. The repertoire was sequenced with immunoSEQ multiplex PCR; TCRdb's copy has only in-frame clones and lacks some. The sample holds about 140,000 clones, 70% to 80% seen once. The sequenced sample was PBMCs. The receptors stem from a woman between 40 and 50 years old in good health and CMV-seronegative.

The chain's CDR3 is CASSIVVETEAFF. The CDR3 DNA follows: TGTGCCAGCAGTATCGTAGTCGAGACAGAAGCTTTCTTT. V usage is TRBV2 and J usage is TRBJ1-1; D not resolved. The germline V and J ends were trimmed by 5 bases and 8 bases, with 15 bases remaining between them. The CDR3 consists of 13 residues. The germline gives CDR1 SNHLY, CDR2 FYNNEI.

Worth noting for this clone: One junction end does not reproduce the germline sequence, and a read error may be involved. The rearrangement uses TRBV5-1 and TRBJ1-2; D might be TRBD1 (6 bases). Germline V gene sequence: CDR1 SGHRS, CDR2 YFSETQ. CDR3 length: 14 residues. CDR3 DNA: TGTGCCAGCAGCTTGTCTCACAGGGATGGTGGCTACACCTTC. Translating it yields CASSLSHRDGGYTF.

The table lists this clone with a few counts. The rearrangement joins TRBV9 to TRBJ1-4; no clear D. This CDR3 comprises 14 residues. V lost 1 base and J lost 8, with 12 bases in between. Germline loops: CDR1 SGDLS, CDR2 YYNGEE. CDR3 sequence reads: CASSVNGVGEKLFF. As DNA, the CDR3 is TGTGCCAGCAGCGTAAACGGGGTTGGAGAAAAACTGTTTTTT.

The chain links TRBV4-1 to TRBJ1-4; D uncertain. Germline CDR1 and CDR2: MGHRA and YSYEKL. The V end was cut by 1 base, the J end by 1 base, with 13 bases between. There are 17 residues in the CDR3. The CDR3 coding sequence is TGCGCCAGCAGCCAAGGTCCCAGGCGGGAAACTAATGAAAAACTGTTTTTT. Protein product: CASSQGPRRETNEKLFF.

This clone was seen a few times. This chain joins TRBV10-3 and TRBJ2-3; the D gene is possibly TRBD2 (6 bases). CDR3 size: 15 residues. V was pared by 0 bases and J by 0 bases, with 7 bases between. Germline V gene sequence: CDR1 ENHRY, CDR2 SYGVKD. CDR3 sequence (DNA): TGTGCCATCAGTGAGTCAGGGACTAGCACAGATACGCAGTATTTT. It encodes CAISESGTSTDTQYF.